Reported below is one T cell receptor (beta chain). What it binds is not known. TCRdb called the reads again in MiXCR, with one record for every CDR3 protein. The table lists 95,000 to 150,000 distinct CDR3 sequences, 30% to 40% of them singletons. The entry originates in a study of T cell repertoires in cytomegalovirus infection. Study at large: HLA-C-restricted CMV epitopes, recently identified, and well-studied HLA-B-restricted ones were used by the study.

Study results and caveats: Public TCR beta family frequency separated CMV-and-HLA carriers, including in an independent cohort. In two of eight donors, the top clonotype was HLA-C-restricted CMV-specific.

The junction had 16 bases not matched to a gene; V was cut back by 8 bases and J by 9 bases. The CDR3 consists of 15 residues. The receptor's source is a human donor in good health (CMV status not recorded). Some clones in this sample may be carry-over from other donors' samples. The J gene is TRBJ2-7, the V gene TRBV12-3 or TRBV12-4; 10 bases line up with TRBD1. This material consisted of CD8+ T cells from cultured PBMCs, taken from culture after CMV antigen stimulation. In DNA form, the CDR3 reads TGTGCCAGCCGACCCGGGACAGGGGCCGAGAATGTGCAGTACTTC. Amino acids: CASRPGTGAENVQYF.